What follows describes a single T cell receptor beta chain. Antigen unknown. The data belong to a study of beta chain features in type 1 diabetes. Study-wide findings and caveats: Researchers reported that naive, central memory and Treg TCRB repertoires appeared more similar in patients than in healthy donors. All four CD4+ subsets of Type 1 diabetes patients contained TCRB CDR3s that were moderately but significantly shorter. Any PCR bias toward short templates would affect both groups alike.

Sequencing targeted expressed TCRB transcripts, as all isolated RNA had been reverse transcribed. Data came from immunoSEQ multiplex PCR; TCRdb stores just in-frame clones and leaves some out. The sample lists under 300,000 clones; about 11% were seen once. This CDR3 region has 15 residues. V was clipped by 3 bases and J by 6 bases, with 19 bases between them. Germline V lookup: CDR1 SGHNT, CDR2 YYREEE (reference sequence). The sequence derives from a man aged 30 to 39 with type 1 diabetes. The sequenced sample consisted of naive CD4+ T cells from blood. This sequence joins TRBV5-4 and TRBJ2-7, with a tentative D call TRBD2 (6 bases). This CDR3 is CASSSKARGLAEQYF. The CDR3 nucleotides read TGTGCCAGCAGCTCCAAAGCGAGGGGACTTGCCGAGCAGTACTTC. Looking up the rest from reference TRBV5-4 and TRBJ2-7 gives the full variable domain: ETGVTQSPTHLIKTRGQQVTLRCSSQSGHNTVSWYQQALGQGPQFIFQYYREEENGRGNFPPRFSGLQFPNYSSELNVNALELDDSALYLCASSSKARGLAEQYFGPGTRLTVT.